These T cell receptor beta chains were read from a single sample in a study of human thymus T cells. Profiling relied on immunoSEQ multiplex PCR, and the TCRdb table lists in-frame clones only, not all of them. Of some 120,000 clones in the sample, around 94% are singletons; the top ten hold 0.02% to 0.03%. Sequencing was done on a sample of thymus tissue. All receptors derive from a boy under two years old with a congenital heart defect but otherwise immunologically healthy. Both conserved end residues are part of each CDR3. Each record gives: V gene, clone size, J gene, D gene, CDR3 DNA, CDR3 protein. D genes are given only for firm matches. Rows give clone size only sometimes, using once, few, many, or a class for an expanded clone.

>TRBV19|NA|TRBJ1-2|NA
TGTGCCAGTACCCCGGGGGGTCCGGGGAACTATGGCTACACCTTC
CASTPGGPGNYGYTF
>TRBV6-5|NA|TRBJ1-2|TRBD1
TGTGCCAGCAGTTACGGGACAGGACTCTATGGCTACACCTTC
CASSYGTGLYGYTF
>TRBV14|NA|TRBJ1-1|NA
TGTGCCAGCAGCCAAGCCGTTCGTGGGGGTTCATCTGAAGCTTTCTTT
CASSQAVRGGSSEAFF
>TRBV13|NA|TRBJ1-5|NA
TGTGCCAGCAGCAGGGGAGACAGCAATCAGCCCCAGCATTTT
CASSRGDSNQPQHF
>TRBV28|NA|TRBJ2-7|TRBD1
TGTGCCAGCAGTTTTAGCACTCCGGGACAGGGGCAGGAGCAGTACTTC
CASSFSTPGQGQEQYF
>TRBV6-5|once|TRBJ2-3|NA
TGTGCCAGCACCCTCCCGGGGACAGATACGCAGTATTTT
CASTLPGTDTQYF
>TRBV5-8|NA|TRBJ1-1|NA
TGTGCCAGCAGCTTAGATTTGAACACTGAAGCTTTCTTT
CASSLDLNTEAFF
>TRBV7-9|NA|TRBJ2-7|TRBD1
TGTGCCAGCAGCTTCAGTTCCACAGGGGGACCCTACGAGCAGTACTTC
CASSFSSTGGPYEQYF
>TRBV6-6|once|TRBJ2-1|NA
TGTGCCAGCAGTTATAGGTTTACGGGCTTGGAGCAGTTCTTC
CASSYRFTGLEQFF
>TRBV28|NA|TRBJ2-1|NA
TGTGCCAGCAGTCTACAGGGCGCCCCCTACAATGAGCAGTTCTTC
CASSLQGAPYNEQFF
>TRBV19|NA|TRBJ1-1|NA
TGTGCCAGTAGTGGCACGGGATTCGAAGCTTTCTTT
CASSGTGFEAFF
>TRBV9|NA|TRBJ2-3|NA
TGTGCCAGCAGCGTCTACCCGGGACTCTCAACAGATACGCAGTATTTT
CASSVYPGLSTDTQYF
>TRBV7-2|NA|TRBJ2-3|TRBD2
TGTGCCAGCAGCCCCCTGTCTAGCGGGGGGGCAACAGATACGCAGTATTTT
CASSPLSSGGATDTQYF
>TRBV27|once|TRBJ2-7|NA
TGTGCCAGCAGTTTATCGAGCAGGGACCCCTACGAGCAGTACTTC
CASSLSSRDPYEQYF
>TRBV2|NA|TRBJ2-1|NA
TGTGCCAGCAGTTTACAGGTTAGCTCCTACAATGAGCAGTTCTTC
CASSLQVSSYNEQFF
>TRBV11-3|few|TRBJ2-7|NA
TGTGCCAGCAGCTTAGATCCAGGGATCGGGGGCGAGCAGTACTTC
CASSLDPGIGGEQYF
>TRBV10-1|once|TRBJ2-5|TRBD2
TGCGCCAGCAGTTCGGCTGGGGGGGAGCAGACCCAGTACTTC
CASSSAGGEQTQYF
>TRBV6-1|NA|TRBJ1-5|NA
TGTGCCAGCAGTGAAGCGGGCAGTTTGAATAGCAATCAGCCCCAGCATTTT
CASSEAGSLNSNQPQHF
>TRBV7-9|NA|TRBJ2-7|NA
TGTGCCAGCAGCCCCAGGGGGACTCCCTACGAGCAGTACTTC
CASSPRGTPYEQYF
>TRBV2|NA|TRBJ2-3|NA
TGTGCCAGCAGTGAGGGCAGGCCAGATACGCAGTATTTT
CASSEGRPDTQYF
>TRBV2|once|TRBJ2-3|TRBD2
TGTGCCAGCAGGAAAGAGGGCCTAGCGGGGGGGCTGGGCACAGATACGCAGTATTTT
CASRKEGLAGGLGTDTQYF
>TRBV11-2|NA|TRBJ2-5|NA
TGTGCCAGCAGCTTGCGCAGAGGCGAGACCTACCAAGAGACCCAGTACTTC
CASSLRRGETYQETQYF
>TRBV4-2|NA|TRBJ1-2|NA
TGTGCCAGCAGCCATCCCCGAGGGGGACTGTCAAATGGCTACACCTTC
CASSHPRGGLSNGYTF
>TRBV6-5|NA|TRBJ1-2|NA
TGTGCCAGCAAACTACAGGGAGAGGGCTACACCTTC
CASKLQGEGYTF
>TRBV6-6|NA|TRBJ1-2|NA
TGTGCCAGCAGTCACCAAGTTGACAGTCTGTTTGGCTACACCTTC
CASSHQVDSLFGYTF
>TRBV6-5|NA|TRBJ2-5|NA
TGTGCCAGCTTAGGACAGAGTCAAGAGACCCAGTACTTC
CASLGQSQETQYF
>TRBV28|NA|TRBJ1-1|NA
TGTGCCAGCAGTTTCCGCCAGGGAAGGGCTTTCTTT
CASSFRQGRAFF
>TRBV28|NA|TRBJ2-7|TRBD2
TGTGCCAGCAGTTTTGGCCACGGGGAGGGGCAGTACTTC
CASSFGHGEGQYF
>TRBV28|NA|TRBJ1-1|TRBD1
TGTGCCACCAGGACAGGAGTCATGAACACTGAAGCTTTCTTT
CATRTGVMNTEAFF
>TRBV4-1|NA|TRBJ1-1|NA
TGCGCCAGCAGCCCCCGGGGTCCGCACACTGAAGCTTTCTTT
CASSPRGPHTEAFF